One and the same sample provided the 12 T cell receptor beta chains below, sequenced in a study of T cells in Graves' hyperthyroidism and ophthalmopathy (dated by TCRdb to the late 2010s). Library preparation was by multiplex PCR. Sequenced using an Illumina HiSeq 2000. The TCR beta CDR3 regions were amplified from the RNA transcripts. The first round of RT-PCR for the TCR CDR3 was performed with the HTBI primer set and the Qiagen OneStep RT-PCR kit. Starting from the raw public reads, TCRdb applied fastp trimming at Q25, assembled clones with MiXCR and retained in-frame beta chains. Records with the same CDR3 protein are collapsed into one entry carrying the most frequent genes and DNA. For this sample the table gives around 350,000 distinct CDR3 sequences, of which 14% were detected only once. The ten largest clones take up 15% to 20% of the sample. The sample consisted of blood. These receptor sequences come from a woman aged 25 to 39 with Graves' ophthalmopathy.

This sequence joins TRBV11-1 and TRBJ2-3; no definite D call. Trimming shortened V by 7 bases and J by 6 bases, and 20 bases separated the two germline ends. This CDR3 is 15 amino acids long. Germline CDR1 SGHAT, CDR2 FQDESV (reference sequence). Here the CDR3 DNA reads TGTGCCAGCAACCCAGCGTCCTGGTGGGCGGATACGCAGTATTTT. Protein product: CASNPASWWADTQYF.

The sample holds one count of this clonotype. The J gene is TRBJ1-5, the V gene TRBV7-8; 10 positions agree with TRBD1. With 6 bases clipped from V and 7 bases from J, the junction kept 6 bases outside the gene matches. The CDR3 length is 14 residues. Per germline, CDR1 SGHVS and CDR2 FQNEAQ. This CDR3 is CASRPDRGPQPQHF. Written as DNA, the CDR3 is TGTGCCAGCAGACCCGACAGGGGGCCACAGCCCCAGCATTTT. The complete variable domain, with remaining parts taken from reference TRBV7-8 and TRBJ1-5, reads GAGVSQSPRYKVAKRGQDVALRCDPISGHVSLFWYQQALGQGPEFLTYFQNEAQLDKSGLPSDRFFAERPEGSVSTLKIQRTQQEDSAVYLCASRPDRGPQPQHFGDGTRLSIL.

The table lists this clonotype with many counts. The chain carries TRBV30 and TRBJ2-1, with D perhaps matching TRBD2 (6 bases). There are 14 residues in the CDR3. Germline V gene lookup returns CDR1 GTSNPN and CDR2 SVGIG (reference sequence). V was trimmed by 4 bases and J by 2 bases, leaving 12 bases between them. DNA for the CDR3: TGTGCCTGGACCCGGAGGGAGCCCTACAATGAGCAGTTCTTC. The encoded protein is CAWTRREPYNEQFF. The complete variable domain, with remaining parts taken from reference TRBV30 and TRBJ2-1, reads SQTIHQWPATLVQPVGSPLSLECTVEGTSNPNLYWYRQAAGRGLQLLFYSVGIGQISSEVPQNLSASRPQDRQFILSSKKLLLSDSGFYLCAWTRREPYNEQFFGPGTRLTVL.

V usage is TRBV5-4 and J usage is TRBJ1-2; no definite D call. This CDR3 has 13 residues. Germline V gene data show CDR1 as SGHNT and CDR2 as YYREEE (reference sequence). Between the trimmed V and J ends, which lost 5 bases and 3 bases, there was a span of 11 bases. The CDR3 DNA follows: TGTGCCAGCAGGACCGGGAGGGACTATGGCTACACCTTC. Translating it yields CASRTGRDYGYTF.

This clonotype was detected many times. This chain uses TRBV12-3 or TRBV12-4 with TRBJ1-6; TRBD1 agrees at 12 bases. The CDR3 consists of 14 residues. Trimming removed 6 bases from V and 9 bases from J; junction bases left unmatched: 3. The CDR3 loop is CASSRDRGRSPLHF. DNA for the CDR3: TGTGCCAGCAGCAGGGACAGGGGGCGTTCACCCCTCCACTTT.

This clonotype was observed a handful of times. The chain links TRBV4-1 to TRBJ2-3; 14 nucleotides agree with TRBD2. The CDR3 runs 19 residues. With 1 base clipped from V and 0 bases from J, the junction kept 6 bases outside the gene matches. Germline loops: CDR1 MGHRA, CDR2 YSYEKL. The CDR3 sequence: CASSQGGLAGASSTDTQYF. CDR3 sequence (DNA): TGCGCCAGCAGCCAAGGGGGACTAGCGGGAGCCTCTAGCACAGATACGCAGTATTTT.

The chain joins TRBV12-5 to TRBJ2-2, with 7 bases fitting TRBD2. CDR3 length: 17 residues. Germline V lookup: CDR1 LGHNT, CDR2 FRNRAP. V trimming: 5 bases; J trimming: 3 bases; junction bases outside the gene matches: 12. CDR3 residues: CASGAGRGRVDTGELFF. For the CDR3, the DNA is TGTGCTAGTGGTGCTGGACGGGGGAGGGTGGACACCGGGGAGCTGTTTTTT.

In this sample, this clonotype turned up many times. The gene calls are TRBV5-1 and TRBJ2-1, with D possibly called TRBD1 or TRBD2 (6 bases each). This CDR3 comprises 14 residues. The V end was cut by 0 bases, the J end by 6 bases, with 10 bases between. CDR1 is SGHRS and CDR2 is YFSETQ in the germline V gene. CDR3 sequence: CASSLAGAANEQFF. In nucleotides, the CDR3 is TGCGCCAGCAGCTTGGCGGGGGCTGCCAATGAGCAGTTCTTC.

CDR3 region: CASSALLRATGSPLHF. The CDR3 region has the DNA TGTGCCAGCAGTGCCCTTCTGAGGGCTACCGGGTCACCCCTCCACTTT. The chain has TRBV6-1 and TRBJ1-6; no reliable D call. Per germline, CDR1 MNHNS and CDR2 SASEGT. This CDR3 has 16 amino acids. V was pared by 4 bases and J by 10 bases, with 20 bases between.

In its sample, this clonotype was seen many times. The chain joins TRBV6-1 to TRBJ1-1; D unclear. Trimming took off 4 bases at V and 0 bases at J, with 6 bases between the two ends. This CDR3 has 13 amino acids. Germline CDR1 MNHNS, CDR2 SASEGT. The CDR3 protein is CASSGFVNTEAFF. The DNA of the CDR3 is TGTGCCAGCAGTGGCTTCGTGAACACTGAAGCTTTCTTT.

This clonotype was seen at least ten times. This chain joins TRBV20-1 and TRBJ2-7; no clear D. From germline, CDR1 is DFQATT and CDR2 SNEGSKA (reference sequence). V dropped 3 bases and J dropped 2 bases, with 14 bases sitting between them. The CDR3 has 14 residues. CDR3 protein: CSASPDAITYEQYF. The CDR3 region has the DNA TGCAGTGCTAGCCCGGACGCGATAACCTACGAGCAGTACTTC.

This clonotype showed up many times. CDR3 sequence (DNA): TGTGCCAGCTCACCAACTACTCGGGACCGCCGGTACAATGAGCAGTTCTTC. Its protein is CASSPTTRDRRYNEQFF. The V gene is TRBV18, the J gene TRBJ2-1; the D gene could be TRBD1 or TRBD2 (5 bases each). CDR3 length: 17 residues. Trimming removed 2 bases at V and 4 bases at J, with 18 bases between. Germline assignment: CDR1 KGHSH and CDR2 LQKENI.